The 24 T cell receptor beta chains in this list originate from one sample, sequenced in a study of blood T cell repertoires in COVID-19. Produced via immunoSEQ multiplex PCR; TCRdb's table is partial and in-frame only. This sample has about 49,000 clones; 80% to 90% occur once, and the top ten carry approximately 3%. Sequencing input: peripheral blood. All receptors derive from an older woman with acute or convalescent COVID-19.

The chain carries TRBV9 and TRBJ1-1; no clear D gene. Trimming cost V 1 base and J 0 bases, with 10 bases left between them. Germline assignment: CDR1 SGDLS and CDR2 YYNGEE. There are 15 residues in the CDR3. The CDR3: CASSVLQELNTEAFF. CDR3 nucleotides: TGTGCCAGCAGCGTACTTCAGGAATTGAACACTGAAGCTTTCTTT.

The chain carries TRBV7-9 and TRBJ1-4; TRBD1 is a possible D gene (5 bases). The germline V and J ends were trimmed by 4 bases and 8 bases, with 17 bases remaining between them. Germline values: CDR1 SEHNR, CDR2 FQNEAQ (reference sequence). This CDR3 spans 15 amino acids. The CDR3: CASSSFGGVREKLFF. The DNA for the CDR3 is TGTGCCAGCAGCTCCTTCGGGGGGGTCCGCGAAAAACTGTTTTTT.

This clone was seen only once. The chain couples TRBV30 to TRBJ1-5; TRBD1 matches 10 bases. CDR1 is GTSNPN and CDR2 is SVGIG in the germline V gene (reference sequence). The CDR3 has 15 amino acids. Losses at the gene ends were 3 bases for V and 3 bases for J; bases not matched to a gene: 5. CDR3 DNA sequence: TGTGCCTGGAGGGGGGGACAGGGGCTCAATCAGCCCCAGCATTTT. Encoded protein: CAWRGGQGLNQPQHF.

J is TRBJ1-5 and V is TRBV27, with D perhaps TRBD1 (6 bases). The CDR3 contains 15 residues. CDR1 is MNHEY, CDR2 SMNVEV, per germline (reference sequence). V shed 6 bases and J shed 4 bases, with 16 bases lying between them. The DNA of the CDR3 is TGTGCCAGCAGCCAACAGATAGGGGGAAATCAGCCCCAGCATTTT. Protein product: CASSQQIGGNQPQHF.

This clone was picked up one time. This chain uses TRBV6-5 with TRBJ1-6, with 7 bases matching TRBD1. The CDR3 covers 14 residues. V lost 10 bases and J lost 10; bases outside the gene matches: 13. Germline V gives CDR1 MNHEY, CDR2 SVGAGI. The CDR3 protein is CATTHGTEISPLHF. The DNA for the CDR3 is TGTGCCACCACTCACGGGACAGAAATCTCACCCCTCCACTTT.

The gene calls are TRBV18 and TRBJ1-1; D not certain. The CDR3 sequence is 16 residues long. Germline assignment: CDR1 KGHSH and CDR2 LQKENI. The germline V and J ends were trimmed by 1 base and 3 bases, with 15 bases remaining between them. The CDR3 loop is CASSPRSIARDTEAFF. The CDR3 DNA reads TGTGCCAGCTCACCACGTTCTATCGCGAGGGACACTGAAGCTTTCTTT.

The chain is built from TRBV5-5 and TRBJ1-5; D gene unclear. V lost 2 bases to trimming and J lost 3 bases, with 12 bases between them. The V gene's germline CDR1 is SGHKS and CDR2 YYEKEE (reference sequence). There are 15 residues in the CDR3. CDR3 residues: CASSFDSQPNQPQHF. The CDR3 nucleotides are TGTGCCAGCAGCTTCGACTCGCAGCCCAATCAGCCCCAGCATTTT.

The CDR3, as DNA: TGTGCCAGCAGCCGGCGACTGGACCGGGAGTCCCAGTACTTC. Its protein is CASSRRLDRESQYF. V gene TRBV14 combines with J gene TRBJ2-5; possible D gene TRBD2, 6 bases. Trimming took off 4 bases at V and 9 bases at J, with 18 bases between the two ends. The CDR3 runs 14 residues. Germline V gene sequence: CDR1 SGHDN, CDR2 FVKESK.

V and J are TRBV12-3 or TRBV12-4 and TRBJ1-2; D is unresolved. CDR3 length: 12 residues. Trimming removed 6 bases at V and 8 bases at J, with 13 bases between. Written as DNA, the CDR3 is TGTGCCAGCAGCCCAGCGACTGGGGGCTACACCTTC. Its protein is CASSPATGGYTF.

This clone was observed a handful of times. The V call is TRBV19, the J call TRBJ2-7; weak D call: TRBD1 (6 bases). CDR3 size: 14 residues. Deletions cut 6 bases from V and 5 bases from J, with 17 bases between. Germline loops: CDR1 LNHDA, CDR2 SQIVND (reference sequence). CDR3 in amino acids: CASSRQANKDEQYF. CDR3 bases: TGTGCCAGTAGCCGACAGGCCAATAAGGACGAGCAGTACTTC.

Written as DNA, the CDR3 is TGCGCCAGCAGCTTGGTGACTAGCCAGTTATCCGAGCAGTTCTTC. Residues: CASSLVTSQLSEQFF. The rearrangement uses TRBV5-1 and TRBJ2-1; TRBD2 agrees at 7 bases. Unmatched junction bases numbered 10, after V lost 0 bases and J lost 10 bases. Germline values: CDR1 SGHRS, CDR2 YFSETQ. The CDR3 totals 15 residues. The whole variable domain, filled in from reference TRBV5-1 and TRBJ2-1, reads KAGVTQTPRYLIKTRGQQVTLSCSPISGHRSVSWYQQTPGQGLQFLFEYFSETQRNKGNFPGRFSGRQFSNSRSEMNVSTLELGDSALYLCASSLVTSQLSEQFFGPGTRLTVL.

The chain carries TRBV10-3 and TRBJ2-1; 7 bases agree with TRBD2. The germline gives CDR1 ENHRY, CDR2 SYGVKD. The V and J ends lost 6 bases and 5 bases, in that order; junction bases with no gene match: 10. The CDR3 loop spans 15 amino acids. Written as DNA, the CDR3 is TGTGCCATCAGGACCGCGGGGGAAGGGGACAATGAGCAGTTCTTC. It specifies CAIRTAGEGDNEQFF.

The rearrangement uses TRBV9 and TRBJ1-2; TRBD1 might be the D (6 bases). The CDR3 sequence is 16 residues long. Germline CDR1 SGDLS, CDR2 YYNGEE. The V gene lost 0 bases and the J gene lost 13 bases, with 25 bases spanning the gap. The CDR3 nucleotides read TGTGCCAGCAGCGTAGGAGACAGGCCTGTTCCCTATCAGTGCACCTTC. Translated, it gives CASSVGDRPVPYQCTF.

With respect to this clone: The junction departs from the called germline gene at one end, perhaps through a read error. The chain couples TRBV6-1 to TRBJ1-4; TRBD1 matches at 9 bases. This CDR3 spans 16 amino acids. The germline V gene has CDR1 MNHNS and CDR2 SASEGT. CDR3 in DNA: TGTGCCAGCAGGGAAGGGACAGGGACAACTAATGAAAAACTGTTTTTT. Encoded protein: CASREGTGTTNEKLFF.

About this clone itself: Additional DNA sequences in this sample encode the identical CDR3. In nucleotides, the CDR3 is TGCGCCAGCAGCTTGGGAGCGGGAGTTTCCTACGAGCAGTACTTC. Its protein product is CASSLGAGVSYEQYF. The chain couples TRBV5-1 to TRBJ2-7; 8 nucleotides agree with TRBD2. The CDR3 runs 15 residues. V lost 0 bases, J lost 1 base, and 3 bases stayed unmatched. Germline V gene data show CDR1 as SGHRS and CDR2 as YFSETQ. Full variable domain (remainder filled in from reference TRBV5-1 and TRBJ2-7): KAGVTQTPRYLIKTRGQQVTLSCSPISGHRSVSWYQQTPGQGLQFLFEYFSETQRNKGNFPGRFSGRQFSNSRSEMNVSTLELGDSALYLCASSLGAGVSYEQYFGPGTRLTVT.

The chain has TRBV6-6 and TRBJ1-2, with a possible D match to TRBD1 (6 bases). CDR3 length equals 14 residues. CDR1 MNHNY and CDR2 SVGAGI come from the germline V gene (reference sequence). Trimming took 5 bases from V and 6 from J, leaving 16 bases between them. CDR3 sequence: CASSNRGGAHGYTF. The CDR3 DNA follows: TGTGCCAGCAGTAACCGGGGGGGGGCCCATGGCTACACCTTC.

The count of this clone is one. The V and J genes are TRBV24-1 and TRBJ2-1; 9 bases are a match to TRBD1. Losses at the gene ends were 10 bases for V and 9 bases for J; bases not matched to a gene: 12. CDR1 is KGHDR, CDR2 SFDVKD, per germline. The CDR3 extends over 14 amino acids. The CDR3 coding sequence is TGTGCCACTCGCGACAGGGGGTTTGAGGGTGAGCAGTTCTTC. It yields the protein CATRDRGFEGEQFF.

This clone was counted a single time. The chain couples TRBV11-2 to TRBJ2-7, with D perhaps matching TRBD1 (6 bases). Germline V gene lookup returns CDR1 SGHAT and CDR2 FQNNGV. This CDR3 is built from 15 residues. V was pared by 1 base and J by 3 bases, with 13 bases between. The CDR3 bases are TGTGCCAGCAGCTTAGGAAACAGGGTTTTCTACGAGCAGTACTTC. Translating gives CASSLGNRVFYEQYF.

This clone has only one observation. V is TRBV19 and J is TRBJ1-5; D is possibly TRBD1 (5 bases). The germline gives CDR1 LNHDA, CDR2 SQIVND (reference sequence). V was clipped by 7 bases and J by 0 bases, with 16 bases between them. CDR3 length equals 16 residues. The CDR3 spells CASNYVGGYSNQPQHF. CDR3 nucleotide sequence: TGTGCCAGTAACTACGTCGGGGGGTATAGCAATCAGCCCCAGCATTTT.

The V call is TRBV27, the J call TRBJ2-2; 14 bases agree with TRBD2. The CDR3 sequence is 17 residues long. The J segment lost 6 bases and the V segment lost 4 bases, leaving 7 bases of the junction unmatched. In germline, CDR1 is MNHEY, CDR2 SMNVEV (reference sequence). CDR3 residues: CASSSTPTSGRAGELFF. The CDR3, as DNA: TGTGCCAGCAGTTCAACCCCGACTAGCGGGAGGGCCGGGGAGCTGTTTTTT.

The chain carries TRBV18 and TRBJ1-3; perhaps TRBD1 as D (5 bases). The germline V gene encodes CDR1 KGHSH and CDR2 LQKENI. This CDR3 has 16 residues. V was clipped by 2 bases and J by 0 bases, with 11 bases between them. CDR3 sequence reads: CASSPSGAGSGNTIYF. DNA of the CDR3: TGTGCCAGCTCACCAAGTGGGGCCGGCTCTGGAAACACCATATATTTT.

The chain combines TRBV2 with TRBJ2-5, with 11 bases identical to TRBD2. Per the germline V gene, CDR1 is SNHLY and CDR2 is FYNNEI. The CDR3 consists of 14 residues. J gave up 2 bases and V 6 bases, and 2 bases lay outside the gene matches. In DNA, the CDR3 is TGTGCCAGCAGAGGGACTAGCGGACAAGAGACCCAGTACTTC. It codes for CASRGTSGQETQYF.

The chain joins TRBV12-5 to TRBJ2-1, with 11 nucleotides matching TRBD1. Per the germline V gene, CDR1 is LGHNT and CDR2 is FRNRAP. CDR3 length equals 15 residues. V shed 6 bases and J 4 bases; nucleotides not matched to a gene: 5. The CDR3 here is CASGTGQGAYNEQFF. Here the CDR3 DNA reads TGTGCTAGTGGCACCGGACAGGGGGCATACAATGAGCAGTTCTTC.

CDR3 sequence: CASSLAGGTRTTGELFF. Here the CDR3 DNA reads TGTGCCAGCAGCTTAGCGGGGGGGACTAGAACAACCGGGGAGCTGTTTTTT. The rearrangement links TRBV7-9 to TRBJ2-2; 8 nucleotides match TRBD2. Losses at the gene ends were 0 bases for V and 5 bases for J; bases not matched to a gene: 8. The CDR3 spans 17 residues. Germline values: CDR1 SEHNR, CDR2 FQNEAQ (reference sequence).